This TCR beta chain was retrieved from a study of blood T cell repertoires in COVID-19. Study-wide background: Sites in the United States, Italy and Spain provided acute and convalescent COVID-19 samples. In each case, the material was cDNA or gDNA derived from T cells, B-cell-depleted T cells, or PBMCs.

The CDR3 runs 13 residues. V lost 3 bases to trimming and J lost 3 bases, with 6 bases between them. Germline loops: CDR1 SGHNT, CDR2 YYREEE (reference sequence). As processed by the authors: Nucleated cell counts were estimated from reference gene primer amplification. Sequencing was performed with immunoSEQ multiplex PCR; in TCRdb, only in-frame clones are kept and a portion is missing. D and trimming were read from the DNA, whereas the V and J calls and clone size are those reported in that table. The repertoire consists of 70,000 to 95,000 clones, with roughly 90% occurring once and the leading ten covering approximately 1.5%.

This chain connects TRBV5-4 to TRBJ2-2, with D hard to call. This clonotype was obtained from a human donor with active COVID-19. The donor label of this sample is uncertain. Sequenced: peripheral blood. The chain's CDR3 is CASSSIDTGELFF. In nucleotides, the CDR3 is TGTGCCAGCAGCTCTATTGACACCGGGGAGCTGTTTTTT.